The clone carrying this T cell receptor (beta chain) was picked up one time. These data are taken from a study of blood T cell repertoires in COVID-19. Study in general: Samples taken during acute and convalescent COVID-19 were collected in the United States, Italy and Spain.

Methods used by the authors: Cell counts per sample came from amplifying reference gene primers. Here immunoSEQ multiplex PCR was the method, and the copy in TCRdb shows in-frame clones only, minus some. That table gives V, J and clone size, and the DNA gave D and trimming. The table lists about 47,000 clones, 80% to 85% of them singletons, with 7% to 8.5% in the top ten. Trimming took 4 bases from V and 8 from J; bases not matched to a gene: 8. CDR3 length equals 15 residues. Germline V gene sequence: CDR1 SGHNT, CDR2 YYREEE (reference sequence). Sequenced: peripheral blood. The genes are TRBV5-4 and TRBJ2-1; the match to TRBD1 covers 11 bases. The TCR sequence derives from a man aged 55 to 70 with active COVID-19. The CDR3 coding sequence is TGTGCCAGCAGCCCCTCGGGGACAGGGGGTGATGAGCAGTTCTTC. Translating it yields CASSPSGTGGDEQFF.